This T cell receptor (beta chain) was found in a study of shared clonotypes between healthy human individuals. About the study: Used for every donor were three CD4 naive, three CD4 memory, two CD8 naive and one CD8 memory plate. Findings and limits, study-wide: Sampling covered nothing but blood. Tissue TCR repertoires likely differ from those found in blood. Across subsets, estimated richness was generally greater for naive than for memory populations. Sharing across four donors was seen in 4.5% to 5.5% of naive CD4 clonotypes.

Using immunoSEQ multiplex PCR, the repertoire was profiled, and TCRdb retains in-frame clones only, with some absent. The repertoire consists of some 2,000,000 clones, with nearly 97% occurring once and the leading ten covering roughly 0.13%. CDR1 is GTSNPN and CDR2 is SVGIG in the germline V gene (reference sequence). V dropped 3 bases and J dropped 7; count of bases not matched to a gene: 14. The CDR3 runs 15 residues. Comment on this clone: Its target is not known.

Material for sequencing was naive CD4+ T cells sorted from blood. Sample subset: CD45RA+ positively selected. The chain recombines TRBV30 with TRBJ2-7, with TRBD2 matching over 8 bases. The TCR originated in a man aged 18 to 29 in good health. CDR3 nucleotide sequence: TGTGCCTGGAGGCTATCCGGGACTAGATACGGTGAGCAGTACTTC. The encoded protein is CAWRLSGTRYGEQYF.